This T cell receptor (beta chain) came from a study of molecular identifiers for immune sequencing clone quantification. Background on the study: Replicate experiments took RNA from around 20,000 or 100,000 naive CD8 cells, divided it five ways and sequenced four. Notes on the study in general: In CMV-specific effectors, clones above 20 copies held over 98% of molecules; naive, under 1%.

For bulk TCR libraries, previously described methods and listed TCR primers were used. From the PCR reads, TCRdb called clonotypes with MiXCR, one entry per CDR3 protein. The sample holds 60,000 to 70,000 distinct CDR3 sequences, 15% to 20% seen once. This clonotype was recorded many times. Its antigen is unidentified. This CDR3 is built from 19 residues. V was clipped by 3 bases and J by 2 bases, with 25 bases between them. Germline CDR1 PRHDT, CDR2 FYEKMQ (reference sequence). Sorting recovered naive CD8 T cells on a CD8+CD4-CCR7+CD45RA+ profile. This clonotype originated in a human donor in good health. Some libraries in this study had Jurkat cell RNA spiked in. The chain couples TRBV13 to TRBJ1-1; no firm D call. The sample was naive CD8+ T cells from blood, with Jurkat cell RNA spiked in. Subset: FACS-sorted CD8+CD4-CCR7+CD45RA+ naive T cells. The CDR3 bases are TGTGCCAGCAGCTTGGGCCCCCCCGGTTTAAGAGAGGAAAACACTGAAGCTTTCTTT. This gives the protein CASSLGPPGLREENTEAFF.